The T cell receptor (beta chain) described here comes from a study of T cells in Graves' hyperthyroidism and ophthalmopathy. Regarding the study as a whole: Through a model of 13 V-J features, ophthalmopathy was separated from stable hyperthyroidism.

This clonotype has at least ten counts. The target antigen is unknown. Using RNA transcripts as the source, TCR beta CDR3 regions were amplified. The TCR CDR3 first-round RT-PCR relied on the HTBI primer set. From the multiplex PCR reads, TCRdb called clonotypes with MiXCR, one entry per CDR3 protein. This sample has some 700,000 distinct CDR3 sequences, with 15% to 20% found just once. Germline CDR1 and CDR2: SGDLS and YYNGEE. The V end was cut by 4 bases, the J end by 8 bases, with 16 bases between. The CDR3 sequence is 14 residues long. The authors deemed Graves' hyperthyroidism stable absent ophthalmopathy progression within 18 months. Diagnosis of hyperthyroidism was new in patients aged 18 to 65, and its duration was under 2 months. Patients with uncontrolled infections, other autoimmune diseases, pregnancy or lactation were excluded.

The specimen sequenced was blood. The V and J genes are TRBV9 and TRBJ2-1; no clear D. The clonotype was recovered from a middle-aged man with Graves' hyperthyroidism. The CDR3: CASSSLPARDEQFF. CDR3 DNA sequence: TGTGCCAGCAGCTCCCTCCCGGCTAGAGATGAGCAGTTCTTC.